This T cell receptor beta chain was captured by sequencing in a study of tumor-infiltrating lymphocytes in localized non-small cell lung cancer. This clone has only a few counts. Its specificity is unknown. The study's findings and limits: Compared with uninvolved lung, tumors showed higher T cell infiltration by TCRbeta sequencing. Only some patients had TCR sequencing, depending on available tissue. Technical variation could not be separated from intratumor heterogeneity here.

Trimming at V came to 5 bases and at J to 5 bases, leaving 7 bases not matched to a gene. From germline, CDR1 is SEHNR and CDR2 FQNEAQ (reference sequence). This CDR3 has 14 residues. This table comes from immunoSEQ multiplex PCR, and its TCRdb copy is limited to in-frame clones, with some not included. The sample consists of over 14,000 clones, roughly 82% of them appearing once. The gene calls are TRBV7-9 and TRBJ1-2; 8 bases are a match to TRBD1. The receptor was isolated from a human donor with non-small cell lung cancer. The sequencing sample was made of lung tumor tissue. The CDR3 here is CASSTSGGGYGYTF. CDR3 coding DNA: TGTGCCAGCAGCACATCAGGGGGCGGGTATGGCTACACCTTC. The entire variable domain, with the rest obtained from reference TRBV7-9 and TRBJ1-2, is as follows: DTGVSQNPRHKITKRGQNVTFRCDPISEHNRLYWYRQTLGQGPEFLTYFQNEAQLEKSRLLSDRFSAERPKGSFSTLEIQRTEQGDSAMYLCASSTSGGGYGYTFGSGTRLTVV.